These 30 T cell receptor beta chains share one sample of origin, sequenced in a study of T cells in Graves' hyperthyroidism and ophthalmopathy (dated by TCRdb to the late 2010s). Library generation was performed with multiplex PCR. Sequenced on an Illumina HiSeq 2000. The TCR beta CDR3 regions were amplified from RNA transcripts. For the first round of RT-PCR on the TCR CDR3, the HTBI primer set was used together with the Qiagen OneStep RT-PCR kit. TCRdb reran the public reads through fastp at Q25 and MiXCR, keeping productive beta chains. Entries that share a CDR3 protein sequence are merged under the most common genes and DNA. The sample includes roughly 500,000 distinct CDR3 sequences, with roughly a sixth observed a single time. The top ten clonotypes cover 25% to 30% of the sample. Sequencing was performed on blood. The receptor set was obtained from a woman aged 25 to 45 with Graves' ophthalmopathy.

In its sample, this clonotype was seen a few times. The CDR3 sequence: CSVSGSTNEKLFF. For the CDR3, the DNA is TGCAGCGTTTCGGGGTCAACTAATGAAAAACTGTTTTTT. V is TRBV29-1 and J is TRBJ1-4; no clear D gene. The CDR3 consists of 13 residues. CDR1 is SQVTM, CDR2 ANQGSEA, per germline. The V end lost 5 bases, the J end lost 0 bases, and 7 bases lay between the germline ends.

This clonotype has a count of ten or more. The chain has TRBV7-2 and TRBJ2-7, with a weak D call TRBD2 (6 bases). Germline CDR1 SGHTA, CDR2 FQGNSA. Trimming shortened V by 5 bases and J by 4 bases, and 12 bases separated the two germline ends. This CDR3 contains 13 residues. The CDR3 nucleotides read TGTGCCAGCAGCCTAAAGGGGACTTACGAGCAGTACTTC. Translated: CASSLKGTYEQYF.

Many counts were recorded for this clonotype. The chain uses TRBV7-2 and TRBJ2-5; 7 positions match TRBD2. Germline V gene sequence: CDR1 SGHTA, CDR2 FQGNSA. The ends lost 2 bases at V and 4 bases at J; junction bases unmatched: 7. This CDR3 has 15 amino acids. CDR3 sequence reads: CASSLSRGVGETQYF. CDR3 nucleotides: TGTGCCAGCAGCTTAAGCCGGGGGGTCGGAGAGACCCAGTACTTC.

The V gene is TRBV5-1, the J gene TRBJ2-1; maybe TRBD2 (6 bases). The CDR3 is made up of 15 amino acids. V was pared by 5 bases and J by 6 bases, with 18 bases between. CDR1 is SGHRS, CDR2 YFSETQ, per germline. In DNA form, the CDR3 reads TGCGCCAGCAGGTCTCTAGGGACTTCATCCAATGAGCAGTTCTTC. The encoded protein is CASRSLGTSSNEQFF.

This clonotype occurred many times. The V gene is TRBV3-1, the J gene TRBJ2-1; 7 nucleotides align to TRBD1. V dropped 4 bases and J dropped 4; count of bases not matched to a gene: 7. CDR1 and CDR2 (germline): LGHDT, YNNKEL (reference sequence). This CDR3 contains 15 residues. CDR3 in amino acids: CASSPAGTAYNEQFF. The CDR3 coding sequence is TGTGCCAGCAGCCCCGCCGGGACAGCGTACAATGAGCAGTTCTTC.

CDR3 amino acids: CASGMTGDNEAFF. The CDR3 bases are TGCGCCAGCGGCATGACAGGGGACAATGAAGCTTTCTTT. The chain carries TRBV10-1 and TRBJ1-1; 8 bases fit TRBD1. The CDR3 runs to 13 residues. The germline CDR1 and CDR2 sequences are WNHNN and SYGVQD (reference sequence). V was clipped by 8 bases and J by 7 bases; unmatched bases: 9.

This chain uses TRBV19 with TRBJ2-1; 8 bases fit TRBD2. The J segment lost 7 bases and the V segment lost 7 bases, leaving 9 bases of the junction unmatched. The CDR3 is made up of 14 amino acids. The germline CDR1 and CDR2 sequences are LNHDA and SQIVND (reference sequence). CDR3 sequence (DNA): TGTGCCAGTAAGGTGGGACTAGGGGTTAATGAGCAGTTCTTC. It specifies CASKVGLGVNEQFF.

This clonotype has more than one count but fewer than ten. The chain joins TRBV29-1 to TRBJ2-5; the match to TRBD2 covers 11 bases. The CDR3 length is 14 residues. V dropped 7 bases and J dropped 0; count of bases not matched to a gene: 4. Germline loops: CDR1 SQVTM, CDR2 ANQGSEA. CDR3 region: CSASGLADQETQYF. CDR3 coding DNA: TGCAGCGCATCGGGACTAGCGGACCAAGAGACCCAGTACTTC.

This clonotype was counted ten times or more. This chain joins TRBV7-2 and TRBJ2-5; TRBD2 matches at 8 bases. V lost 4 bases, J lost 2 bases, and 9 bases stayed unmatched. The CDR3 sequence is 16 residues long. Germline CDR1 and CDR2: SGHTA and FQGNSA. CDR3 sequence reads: CASSSQIRLAQETQYF. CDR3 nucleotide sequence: TGTGCCAGCAGCTCCCAAATCCGACTAGCGCAAGAGACCCAGTACTTC.

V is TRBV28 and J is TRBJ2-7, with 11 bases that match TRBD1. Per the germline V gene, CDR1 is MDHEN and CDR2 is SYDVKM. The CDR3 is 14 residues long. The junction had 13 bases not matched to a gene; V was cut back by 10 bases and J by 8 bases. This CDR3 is CATLHRDRGYKQYF. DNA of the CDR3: TGTGCCACCTTACACCGGGACAGGGGGTACAAGCAGTACTTC.

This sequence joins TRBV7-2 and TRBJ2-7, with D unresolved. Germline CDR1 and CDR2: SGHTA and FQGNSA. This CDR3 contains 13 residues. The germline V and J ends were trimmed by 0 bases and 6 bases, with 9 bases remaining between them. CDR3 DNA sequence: TGTGCCAGCAGCTTAGCGAGAGCTTCCGAGCAGTACTTC. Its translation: CASSLARASEQYF.

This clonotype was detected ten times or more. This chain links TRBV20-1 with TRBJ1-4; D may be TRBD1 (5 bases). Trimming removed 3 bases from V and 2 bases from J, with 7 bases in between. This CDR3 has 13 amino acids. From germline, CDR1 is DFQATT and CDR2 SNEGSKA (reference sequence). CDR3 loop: CSASQGTNEKLFF. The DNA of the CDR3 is TGCAGTGCTAGTCAGGGTACTAATGAAAAACTGTTTTTT.

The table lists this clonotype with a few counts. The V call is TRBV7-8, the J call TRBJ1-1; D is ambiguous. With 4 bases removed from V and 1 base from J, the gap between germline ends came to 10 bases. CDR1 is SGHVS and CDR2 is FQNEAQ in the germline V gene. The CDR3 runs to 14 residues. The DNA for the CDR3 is TGTGCCAGCAGCTACACCGGGAAGAACACTGAAGCTTTCTTT. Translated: CASSYTGKNTEAFF.

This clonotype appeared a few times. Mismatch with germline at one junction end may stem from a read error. The DNA for the CDR3 is TGTGCCAGCAGTCCCCTTGGGTACTCCCACGAGCAGTACTTC. It is translated as CASSPLGYSHEQYF. The chain carries TRBV6-1 and TRBJ2-7; D gene unclear. This CDR3 spans 14 amino acids. Germline loops: CDR1 MNHNS, CDR2 SASEGT.

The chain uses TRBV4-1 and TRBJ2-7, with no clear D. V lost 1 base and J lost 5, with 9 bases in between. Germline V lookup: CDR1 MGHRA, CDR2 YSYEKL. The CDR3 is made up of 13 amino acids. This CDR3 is CASSQGATDEQYF. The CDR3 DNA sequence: TGCGCCAGCAGCCAAGGTGCTACGGACGAGCAGTACTTC.

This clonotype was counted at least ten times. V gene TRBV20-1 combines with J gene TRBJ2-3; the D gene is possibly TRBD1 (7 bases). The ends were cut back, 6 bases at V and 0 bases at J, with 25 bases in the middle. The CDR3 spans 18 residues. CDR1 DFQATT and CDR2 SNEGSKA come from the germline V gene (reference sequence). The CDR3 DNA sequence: TGCAGTGCGAGCGGGTCGGCAGGGGGGCTGACTAGCACAGATACGCAGTATTTT. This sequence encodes CSASGSAGGLTSTDTQYF.

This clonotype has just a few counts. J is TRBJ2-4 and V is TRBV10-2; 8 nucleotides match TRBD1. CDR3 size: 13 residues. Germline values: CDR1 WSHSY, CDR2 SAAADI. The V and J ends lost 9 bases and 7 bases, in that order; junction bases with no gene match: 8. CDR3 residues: CASGTGEGNIQYF. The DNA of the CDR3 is TGCGCCAGTGGGACAGGAGAGGGGAACATTCAGTACTTC.

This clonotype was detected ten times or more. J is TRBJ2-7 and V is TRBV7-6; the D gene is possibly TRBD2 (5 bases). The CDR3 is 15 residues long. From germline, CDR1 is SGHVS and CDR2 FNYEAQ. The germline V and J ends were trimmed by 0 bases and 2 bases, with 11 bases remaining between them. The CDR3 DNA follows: TGTGCCAGCAGCTTAGCAGCGGCCCCCACCTACGAGCAGTACTTC. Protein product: CASSLAAAPTYEQYF.

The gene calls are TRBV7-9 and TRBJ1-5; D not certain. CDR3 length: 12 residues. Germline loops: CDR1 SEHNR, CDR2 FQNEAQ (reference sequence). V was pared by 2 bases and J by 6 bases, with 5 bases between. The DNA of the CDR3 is TGTGCCAGCAGCTTATTGAGTCAGCCCCAGCATTTT. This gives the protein CASSLLSQPQHF.

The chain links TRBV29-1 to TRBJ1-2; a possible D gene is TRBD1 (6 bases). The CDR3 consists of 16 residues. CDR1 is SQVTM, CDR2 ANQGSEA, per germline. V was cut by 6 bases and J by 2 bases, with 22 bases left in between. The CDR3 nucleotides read TGCAGCGTAGACCACCCGGCGAACAGGGAAAACTATGGCTACACCTTC. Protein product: CSVDHPANRENYGYTF.

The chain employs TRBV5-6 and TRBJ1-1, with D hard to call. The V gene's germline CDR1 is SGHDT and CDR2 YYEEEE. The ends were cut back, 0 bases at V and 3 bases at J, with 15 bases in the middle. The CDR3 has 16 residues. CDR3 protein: CASSLELQISYTEAFF. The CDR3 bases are TGTGCCAGCAGCTTGGAGTTACAGATATCCTACACTGAAGCTTTCTTT.

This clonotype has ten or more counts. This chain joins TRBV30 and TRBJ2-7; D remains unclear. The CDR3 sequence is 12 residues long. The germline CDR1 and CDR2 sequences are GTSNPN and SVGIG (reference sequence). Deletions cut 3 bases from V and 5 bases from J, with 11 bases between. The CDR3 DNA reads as TGTGCCTGGAGGTCTATCTCGGACGAGCAGTACTTC. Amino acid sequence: CAWRSISDEQYF.

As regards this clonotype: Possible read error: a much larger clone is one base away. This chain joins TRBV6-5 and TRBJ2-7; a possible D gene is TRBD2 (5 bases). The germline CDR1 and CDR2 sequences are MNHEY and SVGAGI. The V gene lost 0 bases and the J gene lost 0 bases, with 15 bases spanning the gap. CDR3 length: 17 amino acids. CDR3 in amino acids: CASSYSKGPADSYEQYF. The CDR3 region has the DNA TGTGCCAGCAGTTACTCGAAAGGACCAGCGGACTCCTACGAGCAGTACTTC.

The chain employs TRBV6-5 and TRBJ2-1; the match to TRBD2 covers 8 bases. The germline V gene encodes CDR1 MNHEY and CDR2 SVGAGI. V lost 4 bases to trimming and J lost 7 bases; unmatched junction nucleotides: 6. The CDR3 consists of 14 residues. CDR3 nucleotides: TGTGCCAGCAGTTTGGGGACTAGTAAGAATGAGCAGTTCTTC. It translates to CASSLGTSKNEQFF.

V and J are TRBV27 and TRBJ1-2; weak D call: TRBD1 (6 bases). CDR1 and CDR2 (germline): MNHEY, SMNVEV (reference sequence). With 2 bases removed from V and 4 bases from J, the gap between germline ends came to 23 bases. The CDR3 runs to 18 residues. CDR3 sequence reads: CASSLASVTGVATYGYTF. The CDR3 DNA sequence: TGTGCCAGCAGTTTAGCCTCGGTGACAGGCGTAGCAACCTATGGCTACACCTTC.

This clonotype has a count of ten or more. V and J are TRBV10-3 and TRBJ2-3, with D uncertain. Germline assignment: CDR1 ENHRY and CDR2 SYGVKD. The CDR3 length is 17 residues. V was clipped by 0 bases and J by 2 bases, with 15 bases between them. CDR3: CAISESRPLSLTDTQYF. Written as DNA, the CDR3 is TGTGCCATCAGTGAGTCGAGGCCGCTGTCCCTCACAGATACGCAGTATTTT.

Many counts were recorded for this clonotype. For the CDR3, the DNA is TGTGCCAGCAGCCCACAAGGGGGAGTCTCCTACGAGCAGTACTTC. Its translation is CASSPQGGVSYEQYF. The genes are TRBV7-2 and TRBJ2-7; possible D gene TRBD1, 6 bases. Germline V gives CDR1 SGHTA, CDR2 FQGNSA. V shed 5 bases and J shed 0 bases, with 14 bases lying between them. The CDR3 runs to 15 residues.

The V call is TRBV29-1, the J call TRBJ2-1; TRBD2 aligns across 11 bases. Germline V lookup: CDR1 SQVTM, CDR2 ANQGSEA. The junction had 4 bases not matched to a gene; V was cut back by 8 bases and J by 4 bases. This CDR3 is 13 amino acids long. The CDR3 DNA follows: TGCAGCAAGACTAGCGGGACTTACAATGAGCAGTTCTTC. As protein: CSKTSGTYNEQFF.

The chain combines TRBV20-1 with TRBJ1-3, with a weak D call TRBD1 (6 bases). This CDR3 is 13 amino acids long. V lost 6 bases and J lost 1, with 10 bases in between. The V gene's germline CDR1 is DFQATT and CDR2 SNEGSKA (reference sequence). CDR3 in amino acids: CSAPDRSGNTIYF. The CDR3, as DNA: TGCAGTGCCCCCGACAGGTCTGGAAACACCATATATTTT.

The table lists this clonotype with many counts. CDR3 region: CASSEAVNQPQHF. DNA for the CDR3: TGTGCCAGCAGTGAAGCGGTTAATCAGCCCCAGCATTTT. The chain uses TRBV2 and TRBJ1-5; D unclear. V was clipped by 0 bases and J by 4 bases, with 4 bases between them. This CDR3 comprises 13 residues. CDR1 SNHLY and CDR2 FYNNEI come from the germline V gene.